Shown below are 19 T cell receptor beta chains from a single sample sequenced in a study of blood T cell repertoires in COVID-19. The method was immunoSEQ multiplex PCR; TCRdb's version includes in-frame clones alone and lacks a portion of them. Among under 300,000 clones, more than 75% were seen once, and the ten largest hold approximately 2.5%. The sequencing sample was made of PBMCs or T cells enriched from blood (not recorded which). These receptor sequences come from a woman aged 40 to 50 with acute COVID-19.

The V call is TRBV27, the J call TRBJ2-2, with 14 bases that match TRBD2. V trimming: 8 bases; J trimming: 0 bases; junction bases outside the gene matches: 5. Germline-derived CDR1 and CDR2 are MNHEY and SMNVEV (reference sequence). The CDR3 sequence is 17 residues long. CDR3 region: CASRTSGGLANTGELFF. CDR3 DNA sequence: TGTGCCAGCCGGACTAGCGGGGGGCTCGCGAACACCGGGGAGCTGTTTTTT.

The chain carries TRBV9 and TRBJ2-1; 16 bases map to TRBD2. With 4 bases clipped from V and 7 bases from J, the junction kept 8 bases outside the gene matches. The germline V gene encodes CDR1 SGDLS and CDR2 YYNGEE. The length of the CDR3 is 17 residues. CDR3 in amino acids: CASSTGLAGGPQNEQFF. The CDR3 coding sequence is TGTGCCAGCAGCACGGGACTAGCGGGAGGGCCTCAGAATGAGCAGTTCTTC. Full variable domain (outside the CDR3, taken from reference TRBV9 and TRBJ2-1): DSGVTQTPKHLITATGQRVTLRCSPRSGDLSVYWYQQSLDQGLQFLIQYYNGEERAKGNILERFSAQQFPDLHSELNLSSLELGDSALYFCASSTGLAGGPQNEQFFGPGTRLTVL.

The chain recombines TRBV2 with TRBJ2-6; 8 nucleotides match TRBD1. This CDR3 has 17 amino acids. The germline gives CDR1 SNHLY, CDR2 FYNNEI. Losses at the gene ends were 4 bases for V and 2 bases for J; bases not matched to a gene: 7. The CDR3 protein is CASSVSDRGTGANVLTF. In DNA, the CDR3 is TGTGCCAGCAGTGTATCCGACAGGGGTACTGGGGCCAACGTCCTGACTTTC.

The chain has TRBV5-1 and TRBJ1-2; 10 bases agree with TRBD1. This CDR3 spans 14 amino acids. Per the germline V gene, CDR1 is SGHRS and CDR2 is YFSETQ. Trimming at V came to 4 bases and at J to 8 bases, leaving 8 bases not matched to a gene. Here the CDR3 DNA reads TGCGCCAGCAGCCCGAGTGGGACAGGGGAAGGCTACACCTTC. It is translated as CASSPSGTGEGYTF.

The chain couples TRBV9 to TRBJ1-6; maybe TRBD1 (5 bases). This CDR3 contains 15 residues. The V end lost 4 bases, the J end lost 7 bases, and 15 bases lay between the germline ends. CDR1 SGDLS and CDR2 YYNGEE come from the germline V gene. The CDR3 reads CASSLTGTENSPLHF. The CDR3 DNA sequence: TGTGCCAGCAGCCTGACCGGGACTGAGAATTCACCCCTCCACTTT.

The chain combines TRBV24-1 with TRBJ2-1, with 10 bases aligning to TRBD2. Unmatched junction bases numbered 6, after V lost 4 bases and J lost 7 bases. Germline CDR1 and CDR2: KGHDR and SFDVKD. The CDR3 runs 15 residues. The DNA of the CDR3 is TGTGCCACCAGTGACCCCGGGACTAGCGTAAATGAGCAGTTCTTC. Protein sequence: CATSDPGTSVNEQFF.

V is TRBV30 and J is TRBJ1-2, with TRBD1 matching 9 bases. Germline assignment: CDR1 GTSNPN and CDR2 SVGIG (reference sequence). V lost 4 bases to trimming and J lost 3 bases; unmatched junction nucleotides: 6. The CDR3 length is 14 residues. This CDR3 is CAWMGQGGDYGYTF. In DNA, the CDR3 is TGTGCCTGGATGGGACAGGGTGGAGACTATGGCTACACCTTC.

V and J are TRBV12-3 or TRBV12-4 and TRBJ1-1; D not certain. This CDR3 has 13 residues. The V gene lost 6 bases and the J gene lost 3 bases, with 11 bases spanning the gap. This CDR3 is CASSFPEDTEAFF. DNA of the CDR3: TGTGCCAGCAGCTTTCCCGAGGACACTGAAGCTTTCTTT.

This chain uses TRBV11-3 with TRBJ2-2; TRBD1 is a possible D gene (5 bases). Trimming removed 3 bases at V and 0 bases at J, with 11 bases between. Germline-derived CDR1 and CDR2 are SGHNT and YENEEA. CDR3 length: 16 amino acids. DNA for the CDR3: TGTGCCAGCAGCTTGACCTGGGGCCCGAACACCGGGGAGCTGTTTTTT. It is translated as CASSLTWGPNTGELFF.

The V and J genes are TRBV13 and TRBJ1-5; D call uncertain. Trimming cost V 5 bases and J 4 bases, with 6 bases left between them. Germline CDR1 PRHDT, CDR2 FYEKMQ (reference sequence). This CDR3 has 12 amino acids. The CDR3 here is CASSNRNQPQHF. The CDR3 nucleotides are TGTGCCAGCAGCAACAGAAATCAGCCCCAGCATTTT.

The chain is built from TRBV30 and TRBJ2-1; TRBD2 aligns across 9 bases. The V and J ends lost 3 bases and 8 bases, in that order; junction bases with no gene match: 14. Germline V CDR1 and CDR2: GTSNPN, SVGIG (reference sequence). This CDR3 has 16 amino acids. The CDR3 spells CAWSPLSGRSNDEQFF. The CDR3 bases are TGTGCCTGGAGCCCACTCAGCGGGAGGAGTAACGATGAGCAGTTCTTC.

The chain employs TRBV2 and TRBJ1-5; 7 bases match TRBD1. Trimming took 5 bases from V and 0 from J; bases not matched to a gene: 4. Looked up from germline, CDR1 is SNHLY and CDR2 is FYNNEI. CDR3 length: 15 amino acids. CDR3 coding DNA: TGTGCCAGCAGTAAAGGGGGCTATAGCAATCAGCCCCAGCATTTT. Amino acid sequence: CASSKGGYSNQPQHF.

The chain couples TRBV7-9 to TRBJ1-1; D may be TRBD1 (6 bases). The CDR3 contains 15 residues. CDR1 and CDR2 (germline): SEHNR, FQNEAQ (reference sequence). V was trimmed by 5 bases and J by 0 bases, leaving 13 bases between them. The CDR3 reads CASSPRTALNTEAFF. For the CDR3, the DNA is TGTGCCAGCAGCCCCCGGACAGCTTTGAACACTGAAGCTTTCTTT.

The DNA of the CDR3 is TGCGCCAGCAGCCAATACGATCTAGCGGGAGGAGCACCCTACGAGCAGTACTTC. Protein sequence: CASSQYDLAGGAPYEQYF. J is TRBJ2-7 and V is TRBV4-1; 11 bases map to TRBD2. CDR1 MGHRA and CDR2 YSYEKL come from the germline V gene. The length of the CDR3 is 18 residues. V lost 2 bases to trimming and J lost 2 bases; unmatched junction nucleotides: 11.

V is TRBV7-2 and J is TRBJ2-4; TRBD2 agrees at 8 bases. The CDR3 has 16 residues. Unmatched junction bases numbered 1, after V lost 0 bases and J lost 0 bases. Germline lookup yields CDR1 SGHTA and CDR2 FQGNSA. The CDR3 is CASSLATSVAKNIQYF. The DNA of the CDR3 is TGTGCCAGCAGCTTAGCGACTAGCGTAGCCAAAAACATTCAGTACTTC.

The rearrangement links TRBV6-5 to TRBJ2-3; D not resolved. Germline assignment: CDR1 MNHEY and CDR2 SVGAGI. The V and J ends lost 6 bases and 0 bases respectively, with 10 bases between them. The CDR3 contains 14 residues. The CDR3, as DNA: TGTGCCAGCAGCCGATCGGGTAGCACAGATACGCAGTATTTT. Amino acids: CASSRSGSTDTQYF.

The chain joins TRBV5-1 to TRBJ2-4, with 8 bases that match TRBD1. V was pared by 2 bases and J by 2 bases, with 12 bases of the junction left unmatched. Germline-derived CDR1 and CDR2 are SGHRS and YFSETQ. The CDR3 spans 18 residues. The CDR3 DNA reads as TGCGCCAGCAGCTTCGAACCGGACAGGGAGTTAACCAAAAACATTCAGTACTTC. This translates into CASSFEPDRELTKNIQYF.

V usage is TRBV5-1 and J usage is TRBJ2-1; unclear D gene. The CDR3 consists of 13 residues. Germline-derived CDR1 and CDR2 are SGHRS and YFSETQ. Trimming took off 4 bases at V and 5 bases at J, with 10 bases between the two ends. CDR3 DNA: TGCGCCAGCAGCCTACAGAAAAACAATGAGCAGTTCTTC. Residues: CASSLQKNNEQFF.

The chain uses TRBV2 and TRBJ1-1; D is possibly TRBD1 (6 bases). V was trimmed by 6 bases and J by 5 bases, leaving 10 bases between them. In germline, CDR1 is SNHLY, CDR2 FYNNEI. The CDR3 sequence is 12 residues long. Here the CDR3 reads CASRPQGTEAFF. CDR3 nucleotide sequence: TGTGCCAGCAGGCCTCAGGGGACTGAAGCTTTCTTT.